This T cell receptor beta chain was observed in a study of T cell responses to AZD1222 COVID-19 vaccine. Second-dose intervals of approximately 4 or approximately 12 weeks were pooled. Profiled with immunoSEQ multiplex PCR; TCRdb holds only in-frame clones, not every one. The sample lists 140,000 to 150,000 clones, around 92% occurring once. V dropped 3 bases and J dropped 1 base, with 9 bases sitting between them. CDR3 length: 14 residues. Germline loops: CDR1 MGHRA, CDR2 YSYEKL. The clonotype was recovered from an adult who received the AZD1222 COVID-19 vaccine. Source: peripheral blood, taken 28 days after the second AZD1222 dose. The rearrangement uses TRBV4-1 and TRBJ1-1, with D unresolved. The CDR3 DNA reads as TGCGCCAGCAGCCAGGGGATCACGAACACTGAAGCTTTCTTT. It translates to CASSQGITNTEAFF.